Presented here are 14 T cell receptor beta chains from one specimen sequenced in a study of cytomegalovirus exposure and HLA in healthy donors. Researchers ran the PCR with 60 Vbeta and 13 Jbeta primers. The method was immunoSEQ multiplex PCR; TCRdb's version includes in-frame clones alone and lacks a portion of them. Among around 260,000 clones listed, about four fifths were seen once. The material sequenced was PBMCs. The receptors were sampled from a girl under 10 years old in good health and CMV-seronegative.

The chain carries TRBV28 and TRBJ2-5; the match to TRBD2 covers 8 bases. Per the germline V gene, CDR1 is MDHEN and CDR2 is SYDVKM. V lost 7 bases and J lost 3; bases outside the gene matches: 13. This CDR3 contains 16 residues. The CDR3 protein is CASTQLTSVWEETQYF. The CDR3 DNA is TGTGCCAGCACCCAGCTGACTAGCGTTTGGGAAGAGACCCAGTACTTC. The whole variable domain, filled in from reference TRBV28 and TRBJ2-5, reads DVKVTQSSRYLVKRTGEKVFLECVQDMDHENMFWYRQDPGLGLRLIYFSYDVKMKEKGDIPEGYSVSREKKERFSLILESASTNQTSMYLCASTQLTSVWEETQYFGPGTRLLVL.

V and J are TRBV5-1 and TRBJ2-1, with TRBD2 identical over 7 bases. V lost 4 bases, J lost 9 bases, and 19 bases stayed unmatched. The CDR3 is 17 residues long. CDR1 is SGHRS, CDR2 YFSETQ, per germline. The CDR3 here is CASSMGEGLRLRSEQFF. CDR3 coding DNA: TGCGCCAGCAGCATGGGGGAGGGGTTACGACTTCGGAGTGAGCAGTTCTTC. Together with reference TRBV5-1 and TRBJ2-1, the CDR3 gives the full variable domain: KAGVTQTPRYLIKTRGQQVTLSCSPISGHRSVSWYQQTPGQGLQFLFEYFSETQRNKGNFPGRFSGRQFSNSRSEMNVSTLELGDSALYLCASSMGEGLRLRSEQFFGPGTRLTVL.

This chain joins TRBV7-6 and TRBJ1-4; TRBD1 might be the D (5 bases). The CDR3 has 13 amino acids. The V gene's germline CDR1 is SGHVS and CDR2 FNYEAQ. The V gene lost 4 bases and the J gene lost 3 bases, with 6 bases spanning the gap. This CDR3 is CASSSRANEKLFF. As DNA, the CDR3 is TGTGCCAGCAGCTCCAGGGCTAATGAAAAACTGTTTTTT.

The V and J genes are TRBV5-4 and TRBJ1-6; 7 bases fit TRBD1. Trimming took 3 bases from V and 7 from J; bases not matched to a gene: 16. This CDR3 has 18 amino acids. The germline gives CDR1 SGHNT, CDR2 YYREEE (reference sequence). CDR3 in amino acids: CASSSRGQTKTGNSPLHF. CDR3 nucleotides: TGTGCCAGCAGCTCCCGGGGACAGACTAAAACGGGGAATTCACCCCTCCACTTT.

V usage is TRBV5-4 and J usage is TRBJ2-1; 7 bases agree with TRBD1. The CDR3 is made up of 15 amino acids. Germline CDR1 and CDR2: SGHNT and YYREEE (reference sequence). The junction had 7 bases not matched to a gene; V was cut back by 4 bases and J by 3 bases. The CDR3, as DNA: TGTGCCAGCAGCCTGGGACAGCCCAACTACAATGAGCAGTTCTTC. It specifies CASSLGQPNYNEQFF.

CDR3 sequence: CASSLGGRAYPGELFF. CDR3 coding DNA: TGTGCCAGCAGTTTAGGGGGGAGGGCCTATCCCGGGGAGCTGTTTTTT. The rearrangement uses TRBV28 and TRBJ2-2; 7 bases agree with TRBD2. V dropped 2 bases and J dropped 6; count of bases not matched to a gene: 9. Germline V gene lookup returns CDR1 MDHEN and CDR2 SYDVKM. The CDR3 has 16 amino acids.

The rearrangement uses TRBV5-4 and TRBJ2-7, with D possibly matching TRBD1 (6 bases). Germline assignment: CDR1 SGHNT and CDR2 YYREEE (reference sequence). There are 16 residues in the CDR3. The V and J ends lost 4 bases and 6 bases respectively, with 23 bases between them. The CDR3 reads CASSPTYRVEIGEQYF. The DNA of the CDR3 is TGTGCCAGCAGCCCGACCTACAGGGTGGAGATCGGCGAGCAGTACTTC. The complete variable domain, with remaining parts taken from reference TRBV5-4 and TRBJ2-7, reads ETGVTQSPTHLIKTRGQQVTLRCSSQSGHNTVSWYQQALGQGPQFIFQYYREEENGRGNFPPRFSGLQFPNYSSELNVNALELDDSALYLCASSPTYRVEIGEQYFGPGTRLTVT.

The chain recombines TRBV2 with TRBJ1-1, with unresolved D. The germline gives CDR1 SNHLY, CDR2 FYNNEI. The CDR3 spans 15 residues. V lost 2 bases to trimming and J lost 6 bases, with 16 bases between them. CDR3 amino acids: CASSEPHNICPEAFF. In nucleotides, the CDR3 is TGTGCCAGCAGTGAACCGCACAACATTTGCCCTGAAGCTTTCTTT.

This clone was recorded only once. This chain links TRBV7-2 with TRBJ1-5, with a weak D call TRBD1 (5 bases). The length of the CDR3 is 19 residues. The germline V gene has CDR1 SGHTA and CDR2 FQGNSA. Trimming pared 0 bases from V and 0 bases from J, leaving 18 bases between. This CDR3 is CASSLAGISGKYSNQPQHF. The CDR3 DNA reads as TGTGCCAGCAGCTTAGCGGGGATATCAGGGAAATATAGCAATCAGCCCCAGCATTTT.

V is TRBV7-2 and J is TRBJ1-3, with D unclear. V was shortened by 4 bases and J by 0 bases, with 4 bases between the two germline ends. This CDR3 has 13 residues. Germline loops: CDR1 SGHTA, CDR2 FQGNSA. The DNA of the CDR3 is TGTGCCAGCAGCTCACTCTCTGGAAACACCATATATTTT. This encodes CASSSLSGNTIYF.

V usage is TRBV6-9 and J usage is TRBJ2-7; no definite D call. V was pared by 10 bases and J by 2 bases, with 3 bases between. The CDR3 consists of 9 residues. Germline V gives CDR1 MNHGY, CDR2 SVAAGI. CDR3 residues: CATAYEQYF. The CDR3 DNA reads as TGTGCCACCGCCTACGAGCAGTACTTC.

This clone has just one count. The chain links TRBV15 to TRBJ2-5; D possibly corresponds to TRBD1 (5 bases). The V gene's germline CDR1 is LNHNV and CDR2 YYDKDF (reference sequence). Trimming pared 3 bases from V and 5 bases from J, leaving 16 bases between. The CDR3 is made up of 15 amino acids. CDR3 region: CATSSGEGVRETQYF. CDR3 in DNA: TGTGCCACCAGCAGTGGGGAAGGGGTGAGGGAGACCCAGTACTTC.

This chain links TRBV27 with TRBJ2-7; 9 bases are a match to TRBD1. The CDR3 consists of 15 residues. The V segment lost 2 bases and the J segment 6 bases; nucleotides outside the gene matches: 8. Germline V gives CDR1 MNHEY, CDR2 SMNVEV (reference sequence). The CDR3 DNA sequence: TGTGCCAGCAGTTTAGCCGGGACAGGGACGTCCGAGCAGTACTTC. This sequence encodes CASSLAGTGTSEQYF.

This clone occurred a few times. V gene TRBV7-9 combines with J gene TRBJ1-1, with TRBD1 matching over 7 bases. The CDR3 has 14 amino acids. The germline V gene has CDR1 SEHNR and CDR2 FQNEAQ (reference sequence). J lost 10 bases, V lost 2 bases, and 10 bases had no gene match. The DNA of the CDR3 is TGTGCCAGCAGCTTAACCCGGACAGGCGGTACAGCTTTCTTT. This sequence encodes CASSLTRTGGTAFF.